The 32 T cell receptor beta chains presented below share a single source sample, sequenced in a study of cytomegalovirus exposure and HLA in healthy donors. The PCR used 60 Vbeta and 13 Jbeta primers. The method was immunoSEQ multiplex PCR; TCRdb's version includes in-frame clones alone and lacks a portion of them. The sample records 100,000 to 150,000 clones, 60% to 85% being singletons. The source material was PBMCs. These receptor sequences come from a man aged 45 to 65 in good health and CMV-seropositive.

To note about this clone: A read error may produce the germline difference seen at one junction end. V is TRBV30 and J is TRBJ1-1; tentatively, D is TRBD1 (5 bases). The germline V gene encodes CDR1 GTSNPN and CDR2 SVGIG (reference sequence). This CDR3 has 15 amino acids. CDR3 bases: TGTGCCTGGACAGGGTTTCAAGCCCAAAACACTGAAGCTTCCTTT. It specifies CAWTGFQAQNTEASF.

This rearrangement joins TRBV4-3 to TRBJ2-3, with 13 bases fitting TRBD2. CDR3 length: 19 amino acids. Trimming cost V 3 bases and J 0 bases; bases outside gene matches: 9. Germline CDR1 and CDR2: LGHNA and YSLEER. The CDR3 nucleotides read TGCGCCAGCAGCCAGGACCCGGGACTAGCGGGGAGGAGCACAGATACGCAGTATTTT. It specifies CASSQDPGLAGRSTDTQYF.

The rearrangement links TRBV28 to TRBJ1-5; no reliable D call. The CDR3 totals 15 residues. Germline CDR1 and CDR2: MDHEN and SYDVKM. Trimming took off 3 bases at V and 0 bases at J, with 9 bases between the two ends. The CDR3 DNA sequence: TGTGCCAGCAGTTTGGAGGGATTTAGCAATCAGCCCCAGCATTTT. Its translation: CASSLEGFSNQPQHF.

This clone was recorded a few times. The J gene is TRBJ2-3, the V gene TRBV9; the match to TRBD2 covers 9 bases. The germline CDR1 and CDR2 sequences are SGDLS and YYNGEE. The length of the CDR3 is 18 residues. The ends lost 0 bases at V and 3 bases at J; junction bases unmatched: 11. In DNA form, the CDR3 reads TGTGCCAGCAGCGTAGGGGCGGGAGGGCCGGGTACGACAGATACGCAGTATTTT. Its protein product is CASSVGAGGPGTTDTQYF.

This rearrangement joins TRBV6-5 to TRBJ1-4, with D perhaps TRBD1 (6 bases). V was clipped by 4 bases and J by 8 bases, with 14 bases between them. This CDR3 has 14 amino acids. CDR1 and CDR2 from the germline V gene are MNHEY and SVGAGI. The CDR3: CASSFSGGGEKLFF. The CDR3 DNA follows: TGTGCCAGCAGTTTCTCGGGGGGGGGCGAAAAACTGTTTTTT.

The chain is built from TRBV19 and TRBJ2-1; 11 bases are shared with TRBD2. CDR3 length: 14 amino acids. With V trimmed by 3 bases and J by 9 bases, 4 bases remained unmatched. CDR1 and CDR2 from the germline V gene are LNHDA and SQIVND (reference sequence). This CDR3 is CASSILAGGSEQFF. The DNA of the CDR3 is TGTGCCAGTAGTATTCTAGCGGGGGGCAGTGAGCAGTTCTTC.

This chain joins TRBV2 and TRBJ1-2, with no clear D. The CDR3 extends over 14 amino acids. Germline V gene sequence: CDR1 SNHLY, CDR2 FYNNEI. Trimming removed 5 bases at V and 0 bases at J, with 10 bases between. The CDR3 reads CASSIGSTNYGYTF. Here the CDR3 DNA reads TGTGCCAGCAGTATCGGGTCAACTAACTATGGCTACACCTTC.

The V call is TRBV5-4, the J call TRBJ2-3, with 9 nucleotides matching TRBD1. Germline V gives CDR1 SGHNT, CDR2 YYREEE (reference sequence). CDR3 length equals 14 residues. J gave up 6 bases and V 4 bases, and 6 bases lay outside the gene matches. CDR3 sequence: CASSTGQGRDTQYF. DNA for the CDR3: TGTGCCAGCAGCACCGGACAGGGGAGGGATACGCAGTATTTT. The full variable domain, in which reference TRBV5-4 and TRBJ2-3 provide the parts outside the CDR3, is ETGVTQSPTHLIKTRGQQVTLRCSSQSGHNTVSWYQQALGQGPQFIFQYYREEENGRGNFPPRFSGLQFPNYSSELNVNALELDDSALYLCASSTGQGRDTQYFGPGTRLTVL.

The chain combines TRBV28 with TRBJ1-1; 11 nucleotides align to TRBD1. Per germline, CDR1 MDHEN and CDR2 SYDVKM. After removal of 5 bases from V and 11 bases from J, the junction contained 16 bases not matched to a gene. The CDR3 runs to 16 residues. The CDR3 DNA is TGTGCCAGCAGTCTCGCTCAGGGGACAGGGGGTAATAGGGCTTTCTTT. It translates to CASSLAQGTGGNRAFF.

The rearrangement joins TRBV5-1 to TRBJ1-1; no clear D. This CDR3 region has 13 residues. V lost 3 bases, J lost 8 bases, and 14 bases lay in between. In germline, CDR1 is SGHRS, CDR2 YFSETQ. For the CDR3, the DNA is TGCGCCAGCAGCTACGACCGGGTCCAAGAAGCTTTCTTT. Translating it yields CASSYDRVQEAFF.

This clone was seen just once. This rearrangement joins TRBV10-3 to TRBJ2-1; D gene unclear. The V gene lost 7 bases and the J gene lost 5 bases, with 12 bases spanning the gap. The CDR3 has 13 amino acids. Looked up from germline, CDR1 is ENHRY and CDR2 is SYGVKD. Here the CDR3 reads CAINSRTDNEQFF. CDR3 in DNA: TGTGCCATCAACTCCAGAACAGACAATGAGCAGTTCTTC.

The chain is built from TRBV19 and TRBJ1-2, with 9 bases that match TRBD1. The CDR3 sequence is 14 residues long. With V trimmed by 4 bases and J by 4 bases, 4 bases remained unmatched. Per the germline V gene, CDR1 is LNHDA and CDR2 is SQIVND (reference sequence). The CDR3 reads CASSTSTGGYGYTF. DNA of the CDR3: TGTGCCAGTAGTACCTCGACAGGGGGCTATGGCTACACCTTC.

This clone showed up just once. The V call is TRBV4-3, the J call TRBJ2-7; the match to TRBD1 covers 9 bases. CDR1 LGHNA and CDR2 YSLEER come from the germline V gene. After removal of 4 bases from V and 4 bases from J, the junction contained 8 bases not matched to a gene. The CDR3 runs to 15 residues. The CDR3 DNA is TGCGCCAGCAGCCCCGCCGGGACAGGGATATACGAGCAGTACTTC. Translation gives CASSPAGTGIYEQYF.

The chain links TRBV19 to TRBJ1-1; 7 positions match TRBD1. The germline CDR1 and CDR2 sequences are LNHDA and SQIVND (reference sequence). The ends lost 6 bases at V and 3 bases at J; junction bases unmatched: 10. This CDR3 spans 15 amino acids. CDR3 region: CASSLMDRSYTEAFF. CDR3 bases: TGTGCCAGTAGCCTGATGGACAGGTCATACACTGAAGCTTTCTTT. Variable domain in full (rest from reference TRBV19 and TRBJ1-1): DGGITQSPKYLFRKEGQNVTLSCEQNLNHDAMYWYRQDPGQGLRLIYYSQIVNDFQKGDIAEGYSVSREKKESFPLTVTSAQKNPTAFYLCASSLMDRSYTEAFFGQGTRLTVV.

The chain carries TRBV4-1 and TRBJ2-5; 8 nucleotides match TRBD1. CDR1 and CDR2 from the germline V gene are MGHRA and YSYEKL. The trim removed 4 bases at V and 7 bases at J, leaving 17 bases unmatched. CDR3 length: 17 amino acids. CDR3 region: CASSPGVDRAEDGTQYF. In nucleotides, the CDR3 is TGCGCCAGCAGCCCCGGGGTGGACAGGGCAGAGGACGGGACCCAGTACTTC.

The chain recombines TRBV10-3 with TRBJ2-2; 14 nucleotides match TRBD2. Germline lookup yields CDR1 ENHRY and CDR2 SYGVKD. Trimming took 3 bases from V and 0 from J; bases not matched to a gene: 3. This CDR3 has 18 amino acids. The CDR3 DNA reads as TGTGCCATCAGTGAAACGGGACTAGCGGGGGCGAACACCGGGGAGCTGTTTTTT. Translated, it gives CAISETGLAGANTGELFF.

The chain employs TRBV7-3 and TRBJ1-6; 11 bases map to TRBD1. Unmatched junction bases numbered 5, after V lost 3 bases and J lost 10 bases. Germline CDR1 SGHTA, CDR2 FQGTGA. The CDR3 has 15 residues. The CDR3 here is CASSLSGTGGSPLHF. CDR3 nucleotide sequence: TGTGCCAGCAGCTTGTCCGGGACAGGGGGATCACCCCTCCACTTT.

DNA for the CDR3: TGCGCCAGCAGCCAAGATCCGGGTTATGGCTACACCTTC. It yields the protein CASSQDPGYGYTF. The genes are TRBV4-3 and TRBJ1-2; D gene ambiguous. Trimming took 0 bases from V and 5 from J, leaving 7 bases between them. Germline CDR1 reads LGHNA; CDR2 reads YSLEER. The CDR3 loop spans 13 amino acids.

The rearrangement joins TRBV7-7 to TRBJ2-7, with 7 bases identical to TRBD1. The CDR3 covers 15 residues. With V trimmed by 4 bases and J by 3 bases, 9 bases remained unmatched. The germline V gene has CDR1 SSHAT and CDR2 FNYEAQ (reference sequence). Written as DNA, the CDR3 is TGTGCCAGCAGCTCACAAGGGGGCCGTATCTACGAGCAGTACTTC. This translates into CASSSQGGRIYEQYF.

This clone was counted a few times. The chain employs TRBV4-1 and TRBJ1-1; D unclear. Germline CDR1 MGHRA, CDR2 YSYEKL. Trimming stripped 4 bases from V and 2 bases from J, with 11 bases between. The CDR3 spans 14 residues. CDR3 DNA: TGCGCCAGCAGCCGGGAGACCATTAACACTGAAGCTTTCTTT. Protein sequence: CASSRETINTEAFF.

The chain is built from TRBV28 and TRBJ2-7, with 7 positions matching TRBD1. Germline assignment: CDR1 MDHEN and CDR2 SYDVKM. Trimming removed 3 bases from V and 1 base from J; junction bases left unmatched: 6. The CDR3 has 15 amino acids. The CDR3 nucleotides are TGTGCCAGCAGTTTGGTTAAGACAGGGTCCTACGAGCAGTACTTC. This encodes CASSLVKTGSYEQYF.

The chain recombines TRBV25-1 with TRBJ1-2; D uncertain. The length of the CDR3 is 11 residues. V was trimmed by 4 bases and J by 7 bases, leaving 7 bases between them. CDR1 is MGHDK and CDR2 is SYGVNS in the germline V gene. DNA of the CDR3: TGTGCCAGCAGTGCCCTCGGTGGCTACACCTTC. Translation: CASSALGGYTF.

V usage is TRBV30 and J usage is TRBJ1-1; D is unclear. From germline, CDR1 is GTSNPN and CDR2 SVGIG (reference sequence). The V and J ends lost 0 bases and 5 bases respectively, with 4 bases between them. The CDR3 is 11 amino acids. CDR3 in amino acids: CAWSVLTEAFF. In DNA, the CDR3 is TGTGCCTGGAGTGTACTAACTGAAGCTTTCTTT.

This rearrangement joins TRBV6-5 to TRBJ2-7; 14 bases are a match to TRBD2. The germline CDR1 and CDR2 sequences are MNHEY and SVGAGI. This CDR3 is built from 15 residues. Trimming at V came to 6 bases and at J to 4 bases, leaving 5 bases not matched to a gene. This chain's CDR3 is CASSNGLAGGYEQYF. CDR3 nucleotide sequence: TGTGCCAGCAGCAACGGACTAGCGGGAGGTTACGAGCAGTACTTC.

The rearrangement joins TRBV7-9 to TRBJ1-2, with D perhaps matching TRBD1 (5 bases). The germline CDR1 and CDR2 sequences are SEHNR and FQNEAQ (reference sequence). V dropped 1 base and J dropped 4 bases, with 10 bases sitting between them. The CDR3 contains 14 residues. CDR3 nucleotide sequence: TGTGCCAGCAGCTTAGTCGGACAAAGCTATGGCTACACCTTC. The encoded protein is CASSLVGQSYGYTF. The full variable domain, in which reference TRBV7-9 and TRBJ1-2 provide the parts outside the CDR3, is DTGVSQNPRHKITKRGQNVTFRCDPISEHNRLYWYRQTLGQGPEFLTYFQNEAQLEKSRLLSDRFSAERPKGSFSTLEIQRTEQGDSAMYLCASSLVGQSYGYTFGSGTRLTVV.

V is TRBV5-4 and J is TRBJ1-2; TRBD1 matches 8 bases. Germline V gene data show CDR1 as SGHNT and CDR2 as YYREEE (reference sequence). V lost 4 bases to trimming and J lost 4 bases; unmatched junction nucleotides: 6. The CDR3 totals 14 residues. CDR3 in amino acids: CASSPLQGGYGYTF. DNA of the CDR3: TGTGCCAGCAGCCCGTTACAGGGGGGCTATGGCTACACCTTC.

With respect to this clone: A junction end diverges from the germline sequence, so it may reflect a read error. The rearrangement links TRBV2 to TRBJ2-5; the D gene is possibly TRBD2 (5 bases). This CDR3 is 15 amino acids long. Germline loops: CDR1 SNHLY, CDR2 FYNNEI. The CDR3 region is CASTETAEGWKTQYF. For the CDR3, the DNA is TGTGCCAGCACTGAAACGGCAGAGGGCTGGAAGACCCAGTACTTC. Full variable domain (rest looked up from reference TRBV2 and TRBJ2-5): EPEVTQTPSHQVTQMGQEVILRCVPISNHLYFYWYRQILGQKVEFLVSFYNNEISEKSEIFDDQFSVERPDGSNFTLKIRSTKLEDSAMYFCASTETAEGWKTQYFGPGTRLLVL.

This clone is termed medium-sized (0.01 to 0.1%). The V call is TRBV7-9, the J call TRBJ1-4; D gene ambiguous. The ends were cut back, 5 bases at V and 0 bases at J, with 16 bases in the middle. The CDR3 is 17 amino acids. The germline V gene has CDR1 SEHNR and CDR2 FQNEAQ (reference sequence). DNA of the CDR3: TGTGCCAGCAGCCCCCTACGTAACAGTTCAACTAATGAAAAACTGTTTTTT. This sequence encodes CASSPLRNSSTNEKLFF. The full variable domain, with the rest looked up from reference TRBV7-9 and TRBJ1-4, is DTGVSQNPRHKITKRGQNVTFRCDPISEHNRLYWYRQTLGQGPEFLTYFQNEAQLEKSRLLSDRFSAERPKGSFSTLEIQRTEQGDSAMYLCASSPLRNSSTNEKLFFGSGTQLSVL.

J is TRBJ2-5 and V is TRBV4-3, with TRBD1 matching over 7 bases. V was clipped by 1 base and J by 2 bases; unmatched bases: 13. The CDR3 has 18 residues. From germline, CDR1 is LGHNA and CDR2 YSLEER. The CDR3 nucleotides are TGCGCCAGCAGCCAAGCACCCGCGCGACAGGGTCCTCAAGAGACCCAGTACTTC. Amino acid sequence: CASSQAPARQGPQETQYF.

The CDR3 sequence is CASSRSGTGSEAFF. The DNA of the CDR3 is TGCGCCAGCAGCCGGAGCGGGACGGGATCTGAAGCTTTCTTT. J is TRBJ1-1 and V is TRBV5-1; weak D call: TRBD1 (5 bases). The V gene lost 4 bases and the J gene lost 6 bases, with 16 bases spanning the gap. CDR3 length equals 14 residues. Looked up from germline, CDR1 is SGHRS and CDR2 is YFSETQ.

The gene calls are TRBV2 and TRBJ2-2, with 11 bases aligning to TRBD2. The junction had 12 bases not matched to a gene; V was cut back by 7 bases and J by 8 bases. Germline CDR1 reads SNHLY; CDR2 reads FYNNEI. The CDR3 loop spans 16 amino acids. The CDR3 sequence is CASITRLAGKSGELFF. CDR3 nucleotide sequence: TGTGCCAGCATTACGAGACTAGCGGGGAAGTCTGGGGAGCTGTTTTTT.

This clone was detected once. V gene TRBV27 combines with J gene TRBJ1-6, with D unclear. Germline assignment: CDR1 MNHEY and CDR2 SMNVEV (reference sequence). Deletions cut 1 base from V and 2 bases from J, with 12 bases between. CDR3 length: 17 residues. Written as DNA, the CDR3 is TGTGCCAGCAGTTTATTACCCGCCAGGACCTATAATTCACCCCTCCACTTT. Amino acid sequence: CASSLLPARTYNSPLHF.